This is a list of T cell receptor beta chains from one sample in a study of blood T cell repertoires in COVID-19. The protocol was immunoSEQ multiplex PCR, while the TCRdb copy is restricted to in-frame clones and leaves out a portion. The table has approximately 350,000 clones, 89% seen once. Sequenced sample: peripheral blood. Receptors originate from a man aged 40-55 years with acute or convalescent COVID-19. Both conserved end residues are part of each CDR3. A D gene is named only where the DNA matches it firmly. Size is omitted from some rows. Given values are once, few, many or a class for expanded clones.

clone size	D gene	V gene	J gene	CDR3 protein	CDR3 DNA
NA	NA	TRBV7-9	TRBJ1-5	CASSQDSSNQPQHF	TGTGCCAGCAGCCAGGACAGTTCCAATCAGCCCCAGCATTTT
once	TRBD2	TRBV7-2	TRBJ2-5	CASSLGLVGETQYF	TGTGCCAGCAGCTTGGGACTAGTGGGTGAGACCCAGTACTTC
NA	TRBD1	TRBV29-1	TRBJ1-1	CSAGQGEAFF	TGCAGCGCCGGACAGGGAGAAGCTTTCTTT
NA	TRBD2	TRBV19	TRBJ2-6	CASSVGLAGPISGANVLTF	TGTGCCAGTAGTGTGGGACTAGCGGGACCTATATCTGGGGCCAACGTCCTGACTTTC
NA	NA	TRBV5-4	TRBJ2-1	CASSSQGGEQFF	TGTGCCAGCAGCTCCCAGGGTGGTGAGCAGTTCTTC
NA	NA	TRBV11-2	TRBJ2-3	CASSLRRLDTDTQYF	TGTGCCAGCAGCTTAAGGAGGCTGGACACAGATACGCAGTATTTT
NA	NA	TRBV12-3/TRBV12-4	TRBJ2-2	CADWGAGELFF	TGTGCAGACTGGGGCGCCGGGGAGCTGTTTTTT
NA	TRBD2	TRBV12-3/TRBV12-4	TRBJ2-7	CASSSGLEREQYF	TGTGCCAGCAGTTCGGGACTAGAGAGGGAGCAGTACTTC
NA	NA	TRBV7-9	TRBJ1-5	CASSIGGNQPQHF	TGTGCCAGCAGTATCGGGGGCAATCAGCCCCAGCATTTT
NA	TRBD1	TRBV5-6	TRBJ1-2	CASSRTGGSYGYTF	TGTGCCAGCAGCAGGACAGGGGGATCTTATGGCTACACCTTC
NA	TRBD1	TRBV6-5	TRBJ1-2	CASRVGTGVNYGYTF	TGTGCCAGCAGGGTCGGGACAGGAGTTAACTATGGCTACACCTTC
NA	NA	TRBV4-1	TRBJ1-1	CASSQFWTANTEAFF	TGCGCCAGCAGCCAGTTTTGGACAGCGAACACTGAAGCTTTCTTT
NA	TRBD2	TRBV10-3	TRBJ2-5	CAISRSGLARETQYF	TGTGCCATCAGTAGGTCGGGACTAGCGAGGGAGACCCAGTACTTC
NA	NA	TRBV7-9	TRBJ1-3	CASSLAAGAGNTIYF	TGTGCCAGCAGCCTCGCCGCAGGGGCGGGAAACACCATATATTTT
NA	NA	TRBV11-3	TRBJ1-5	CASAPLPRGSNQPQHF	TGTGCCAGCGCACCCTTGCCCAGGGGTAGCAATCAGCCCCAGCATTTT
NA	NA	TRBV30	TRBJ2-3	CAWSVQGGLLVTQYF	TGTGCCTGGAGTGTACAGGGCGGGCTTCTAGTTACGCAGTATTTT
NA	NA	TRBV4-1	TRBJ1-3	CASSQEGASTIYF	TGCGCCAGCAGCCAAGAAGGGGCCAGCACCATATATTTT
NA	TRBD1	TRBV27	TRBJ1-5	CASSLSGQVGNQPQHF	TGTGCCAGCAGTTTATCCGGACAGGTGGGCAATCAGCCCCAGCATTTT
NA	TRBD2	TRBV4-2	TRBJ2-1	CASSQGITGYWTSGGENNEQFF	TGTGCCAGCAGCCAGGGGATCACAGGGTATTGGACTAGCGGGGGGGAAAACAATGAGCAGTTCTTC
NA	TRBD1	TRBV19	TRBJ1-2	CASSIDPGQFGGYTF	TGTGCCAGTAGTATAGATCCGGGACAGTTTGGTGGCTACACCTTC
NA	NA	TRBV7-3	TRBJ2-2	CASSLLVGRDTGELFF	TGTGCCAGCAGCTTATTAGTTGGGCGGGACACCGGGGAGCTGTTTTTT
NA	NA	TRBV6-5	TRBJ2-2	CASSYESPGGELFF	TGTGCCAGCAGTTACGAGTCCCCCGGCGGGGAGCTGTTTTTT
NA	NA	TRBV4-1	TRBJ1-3	CASSQDWGGFSGNTIYF	TGCGCCAGCAGCCAAGATTGGGGGGGCTTCTCTGGAAACACCATATATTTT
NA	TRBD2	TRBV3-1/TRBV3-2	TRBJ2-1	CASSLGGASGNYNEQFF	TGTGCCAGCAGCCTTGGTGGGGCTAGCGGGAACTACAATGAGCAGTTCTTC
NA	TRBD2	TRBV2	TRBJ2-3	CASSVSSGTNTQYF	TGTGCCAGCAGTGTCTCTAGCGGGACCAATACGCAGTATTTT
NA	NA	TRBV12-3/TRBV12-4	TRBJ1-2	CASSLVRNGYTF	TGTGCCAGCAGTTTAGTCAGGAATGGCTACACCTTC
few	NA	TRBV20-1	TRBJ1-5	CSASRGNQPQHF	TGCAGTGCTAGTCGGGGCAATCAGCCCCAGCATTTT
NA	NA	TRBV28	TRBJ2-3	CASKRTDTQYF	TGTGCCAGCAAGAGGACAGATACGCAGTATTTT
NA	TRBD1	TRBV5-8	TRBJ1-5	CASSYGDRGLFQPQHF	TGTGCCAGCAGCTACGGGGACAGGGGGCTTTTTCAGCCCCAGCATTTT
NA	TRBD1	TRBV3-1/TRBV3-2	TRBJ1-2	CASSHATGGRAYGYTF	TGTGCCAGCAGCCATGCAACAGGGGGCCGCGCCTATGGCTACACCTTC
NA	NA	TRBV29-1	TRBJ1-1	CSVERQLNTEAFF	TGCAGCGTTGAACGTCAGTTGAACACTGAAGCTTTCTTT
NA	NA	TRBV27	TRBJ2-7	CGGPDCTCSYEQYF	TGTGGAGGCCCTGACTGCACCTGCTCCTACGAGCAGTACTTC
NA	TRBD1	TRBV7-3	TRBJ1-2	CASSLKGQGVRPFYYGYTF	TGTGCCAGCAGCTTAAAGGGACAGGGGGTCCGTCCCTTTTACTATGGCTACACCTTC
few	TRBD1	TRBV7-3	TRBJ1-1	CASSIDRGTEAFF	TGTGCCAGCAGCATCGACAGGGGAACTGAAGCTTTCTTT
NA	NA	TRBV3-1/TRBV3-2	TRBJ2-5	CASSQAETQYF	TGTGCCAGCAGCCAGGCAGAGACCCAGTACTTC
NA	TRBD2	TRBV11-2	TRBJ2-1	CASRLASGSEQFF	TGTGCCAGCCGCCTGGCTAGCGGGAGTGAGCAGTTCTTC
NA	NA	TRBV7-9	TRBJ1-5	CASSLGDTWGDSNQPQHF	TGTGCCAGCAGCTTAGGCGATACGTGGGGGGATAGCAATCAGCCCCAGCATTTT
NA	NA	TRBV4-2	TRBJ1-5	CASSQSTAEEDQPQHF	TGTGCCAGCAGCCAATCGACAGCCGAGGAAGATCAGCCCCAGCATTTT
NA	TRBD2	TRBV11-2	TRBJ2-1	CASSLGHSGGVGEQFF	TGTGCCAGCAGCTTAGGACATAGCGGGGGGGTTGGTGAGCAGTTCTTC
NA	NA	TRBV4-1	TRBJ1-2	CASSQVLWRSYGYTF	TGCGCCAGCAGCCAAGTCCTATGGCGGAGCTATGGCTACACCTTC
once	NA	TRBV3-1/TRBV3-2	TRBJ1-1	CASSLGHLNTEAFF	TGTGCCAGCAGCCTAGGACATCTTAACACTGAAGCTTTCTTT
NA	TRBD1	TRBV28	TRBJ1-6	CASSLWTGGSPLHF	TGTGCCAGCAGTCTGTGGACAGGGGGATCACCCCTCCACTTT
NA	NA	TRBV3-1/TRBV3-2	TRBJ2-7	CASSQVSRATYEQYF	TGTGCCAGCAGCCAAGTCAGCAGGGCAACCTACGAGCAGTACTTC
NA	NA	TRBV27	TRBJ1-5	CASSRGGIYGNQPQHF	TGTGCCAGCTCCCGGGGTGGGATATATGGCAATCAGCCCCAGCATTTT
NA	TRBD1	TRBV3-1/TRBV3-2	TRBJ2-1	CASSQGPGQGAVGVYEQFF	TGTGCCAGCAGCCAGGGGCCGGGACAGGGGGCAGTCGGAGTGTATGAGCAGTTCTTC
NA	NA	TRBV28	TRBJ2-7	CASSYYDSSYEQYF	TGTGCCAGCAGTTACTATGACAGTTCCTACGAGCAGTACTTC
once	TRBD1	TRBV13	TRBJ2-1	CASSPDGTGNYNEQFF	TGTGCCAGCAGCCCCGATGGGACAGGGAACTACAATGAGCAGTTCTTC
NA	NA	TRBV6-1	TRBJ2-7	CASSERGRGSYEQYF	TGTGCCAGCAGTGAAAGAGGGAGGGGGTCCTACGAGCAGTACTTC
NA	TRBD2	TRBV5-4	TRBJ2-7	CASSSSAGAYEQYF	TGTGCCAGCAGCTCCTCAGCGGGAGCCTACGAGCAGTACTTC
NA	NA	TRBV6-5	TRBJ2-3	CASSYDKTDTQYF	TGTGCCAGCAGTTACGACAAGACAGATACGCAGTATTTT
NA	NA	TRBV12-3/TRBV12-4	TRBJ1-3	CASRSGNTIYF	TGTGCCTCCCGAAGCGGAAACACCATATATTTT
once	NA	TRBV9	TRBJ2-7	CASSVGGSSYEQYF	TGTGCCAGCAGCGTAGGAGGGAGCTCCTACGAGCAGTACTTC